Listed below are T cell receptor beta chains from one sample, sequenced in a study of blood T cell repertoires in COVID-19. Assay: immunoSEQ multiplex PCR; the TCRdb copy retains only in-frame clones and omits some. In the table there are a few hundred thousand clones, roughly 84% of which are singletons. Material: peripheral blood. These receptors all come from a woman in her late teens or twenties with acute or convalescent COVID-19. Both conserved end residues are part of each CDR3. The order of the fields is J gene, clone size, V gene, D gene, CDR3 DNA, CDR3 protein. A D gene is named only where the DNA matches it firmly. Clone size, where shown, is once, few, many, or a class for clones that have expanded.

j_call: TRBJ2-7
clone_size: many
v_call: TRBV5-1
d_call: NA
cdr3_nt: TGCGCCAGCAGCTTGGACGACAGGGGGCTAGCGGGAGGGTACTTC
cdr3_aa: CASSLDDRGLAGGYF

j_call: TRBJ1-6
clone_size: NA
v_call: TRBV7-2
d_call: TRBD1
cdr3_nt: TGTGCCAGCAGCTCTCGAGACAGGGTTGGTAATTCACCCCTCCACTTT
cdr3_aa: CASSSRDRVGNSPLHF

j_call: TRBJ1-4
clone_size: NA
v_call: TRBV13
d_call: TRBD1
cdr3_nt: TGTGCCAGCAGCTCCAAACAGGGGGCGGATGAAAAACTGTTTTTT
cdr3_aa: CASSSKQGADEKLFF

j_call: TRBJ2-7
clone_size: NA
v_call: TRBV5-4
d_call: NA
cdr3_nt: TGTGCCAGCAGCCCGGACAACTCCTACGAGCAGTACTTC
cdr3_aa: CASSPDNSYEQYF

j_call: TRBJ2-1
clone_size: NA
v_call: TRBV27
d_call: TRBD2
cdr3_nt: TGTGCCAGCAGTCCCGGACTAGCGGGAGTTAATGAGCAGTTCTTC
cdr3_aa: CASSPGLAGVNEQFF

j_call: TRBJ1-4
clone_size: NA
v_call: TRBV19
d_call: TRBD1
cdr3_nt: TGTGCCAGTACACGACAGGGCTTTTGGAAACTGTTTTTT
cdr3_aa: CASTRQGFWKLFF

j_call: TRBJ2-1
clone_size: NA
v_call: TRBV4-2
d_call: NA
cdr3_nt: TGTGCCAGCAGCCAAGATACTTGGGCTAGCGCCCACAATGAGCAGTTCTTC
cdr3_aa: CASSQDTWASAHNEQFF

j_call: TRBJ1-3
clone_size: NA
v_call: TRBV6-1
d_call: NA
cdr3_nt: TGTGCCAGCAGTGAAGGGTGGACACCCCCTGGAAACACCATATATTTT
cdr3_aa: CASSEGWTPPGNTIYF

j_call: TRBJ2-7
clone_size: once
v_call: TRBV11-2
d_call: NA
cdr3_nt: TGTGCCAGCAGCTTTTCGGACGGAGGTTACGAGCAGTACTTC
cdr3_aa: CASSFSDGGYEQYF

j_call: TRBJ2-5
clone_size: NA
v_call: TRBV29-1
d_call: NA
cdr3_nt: TGCAGCGTTGCTAGGGAGACCCAGTACTTC
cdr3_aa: CSVARETQYF

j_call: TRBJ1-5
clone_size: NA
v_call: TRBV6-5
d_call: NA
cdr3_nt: TGTGCCAGCAGTTACATGCGGGACCCGAATCAGCCCCAGCATTTT
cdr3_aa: CASSYMRDPNQPQHF

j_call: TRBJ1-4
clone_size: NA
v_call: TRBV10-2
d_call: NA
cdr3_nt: TGCGCCAGCAGTGACTGGGAGGGAGGCAATGAAAAACTGTTTTTT
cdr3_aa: CASSDWEGGNEKLFF

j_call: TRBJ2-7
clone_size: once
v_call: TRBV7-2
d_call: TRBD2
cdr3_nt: TGTGCCAGCAGCTTTGGGGGGGGGAACGAGCAGTACTTC
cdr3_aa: CASSFGGGNEQYF

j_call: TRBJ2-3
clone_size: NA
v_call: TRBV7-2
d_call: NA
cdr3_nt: TGTGCCAGCACCGCGAGGGATACGCAGTATTTT
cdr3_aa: CASTARDTQYF

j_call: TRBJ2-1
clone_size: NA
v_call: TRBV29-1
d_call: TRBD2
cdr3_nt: TGCAGCGCGGGACTAGCGAGTTCCTACAATGAGCAGTTCTTC
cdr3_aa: CSAGLASSYNEQFF

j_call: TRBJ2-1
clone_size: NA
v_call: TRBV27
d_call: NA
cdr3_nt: TGTGCCAGCAGTGGAGATCCTAGCTACAATGAGCAGTTCTTC
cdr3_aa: CASSGDPSYNEQFF

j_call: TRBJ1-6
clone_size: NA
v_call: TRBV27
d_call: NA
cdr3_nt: TGTGCCAGCAGTTTTGTCGGTGGTTCACCCCTCCACTTT
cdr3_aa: CASSFVGGSPLHF

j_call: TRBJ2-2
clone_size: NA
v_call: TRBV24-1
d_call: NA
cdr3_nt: TGTGCCACCAGTGATCGACTAGTCGGGGAAGGCGGGGAGCTGTTTTTT
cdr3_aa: CATSDRLVGEGGELFF

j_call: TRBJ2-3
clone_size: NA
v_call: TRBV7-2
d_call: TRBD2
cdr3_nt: TGTGCCAGCAGCTTAGTGGGTAGCGGGAGTATAAGCACAGATACGCAGTATTTT
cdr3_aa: CASSLVGSGSISTDTQYF

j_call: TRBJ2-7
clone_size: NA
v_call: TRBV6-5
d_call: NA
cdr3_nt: TGTGCCAGCAACAAACCGGGGGCCTACGAGCAGTACTTC
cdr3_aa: CASNKPGAYEQYF

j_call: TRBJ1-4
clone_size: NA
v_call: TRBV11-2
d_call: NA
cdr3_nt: TGTGCCAGCAGCTTCAACAGGGACCGGCTGTTTTTT
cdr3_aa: CASSFNRDRLFF

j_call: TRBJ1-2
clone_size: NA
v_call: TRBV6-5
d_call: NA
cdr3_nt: TGTGCCAGCAGTTCACTACCAAGTACCAAGGATGGCTACACCTTC
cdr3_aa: CASSSLPSTKDGYTF

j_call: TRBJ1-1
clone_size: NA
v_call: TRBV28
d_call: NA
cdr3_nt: TGTGCCAGCAGTCAATATCGGGGGGCAGGGGCTTTCTTT
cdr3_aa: CASSQYRGAGAFF

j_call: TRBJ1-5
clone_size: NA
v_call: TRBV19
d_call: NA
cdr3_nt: TGTGCCAGTAGTATTTCAGGGTATAGCAATCAGCCCCAGCATTTT
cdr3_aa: CASSISGYSNQPQHF

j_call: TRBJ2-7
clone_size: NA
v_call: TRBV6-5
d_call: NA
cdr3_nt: TGTGCCAGCAGTTACTCCCTCGAGGGCTCTACCTACGAGCAGTACTTC
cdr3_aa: CASSYSLEGSTYEQYF

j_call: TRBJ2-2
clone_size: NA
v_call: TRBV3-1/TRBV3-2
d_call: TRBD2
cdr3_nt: TGTGCCAGCAGCCCGCGTATTTTTTGGGACGGGAGGGGAAACACCGGGGAGCTGTTTTTT
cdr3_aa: CASSPRIFWDGRGNTGELFF

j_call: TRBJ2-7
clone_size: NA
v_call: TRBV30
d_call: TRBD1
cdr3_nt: TGTGCCTGGGCGGGACAGGAATCCTACGAGCAGTACTTC
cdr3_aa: CAWAGQESYEQYF

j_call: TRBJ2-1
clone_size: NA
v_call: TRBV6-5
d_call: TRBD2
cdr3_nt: TGTGCCAGCAGAACCGGGACTAGCCGTTCGGATGAGCAGTTCTTC
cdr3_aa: CASRTGTSRSDEQFF

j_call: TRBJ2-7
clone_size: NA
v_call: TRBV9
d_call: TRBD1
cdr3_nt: TGTGCCAGCAGCCCCGGGACAGGGTGGAGAGAGCAGTACTTC
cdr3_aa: CASSPGTGWREQYF

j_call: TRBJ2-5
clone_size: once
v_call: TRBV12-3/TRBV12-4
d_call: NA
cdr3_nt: TGTGCCAGCAGTCCCCGGGGTGGGGAGACCCAGTACTTC
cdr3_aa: CASSPRGGETQYF

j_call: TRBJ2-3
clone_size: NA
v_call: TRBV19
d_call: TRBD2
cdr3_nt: TGTGCCAGTAGTACTAGCGGAACTACTAGCACAGATACGCAGTATTTT
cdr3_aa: CASSTSGTTSTDTQYF

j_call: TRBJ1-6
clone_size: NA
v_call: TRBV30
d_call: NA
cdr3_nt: TGTGCCTGGAGTGTACCGAGCTCCTATAATTCACCCCTCCACTTT
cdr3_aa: CAWSVPSSYNSPLHF

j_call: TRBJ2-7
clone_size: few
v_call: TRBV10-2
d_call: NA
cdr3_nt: TGCGCCAGCAGTCGGGAGTTTTTGTACGAGCAGTACTTC
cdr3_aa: CASSREFLYEQYF

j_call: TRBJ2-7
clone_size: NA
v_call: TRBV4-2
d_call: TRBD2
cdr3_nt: TGTGCCAGCAGCACATCCGGGACTACGAGCTCCTACGAGCAGTACTTC
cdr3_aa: CASSTSGTTSSYEQYF

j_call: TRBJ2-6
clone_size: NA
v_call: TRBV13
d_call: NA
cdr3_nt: TGTGCCAGCAGCTTAAGGCTAGCTGGGGCCAACGTCCTGACTTTC
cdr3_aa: CASSLRLAGANVLTF

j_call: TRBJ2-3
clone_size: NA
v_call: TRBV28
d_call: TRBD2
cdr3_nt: TGTGCCAGCAGTTTATTTTCCCTAGCGGTCGATACGCAGTATTTT
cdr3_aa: CASSLFSLAVDTQYF

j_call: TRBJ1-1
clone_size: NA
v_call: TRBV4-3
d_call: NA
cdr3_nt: TGCGCCAGCAGCCAGGTGACAGGTGAAGCTTTCTTT
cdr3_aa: CASSQVTGEAFF

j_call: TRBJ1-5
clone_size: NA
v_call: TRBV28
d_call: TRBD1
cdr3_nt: TGTGCCAGCAGTGTTGGGACAGGGTATCAGCCCCAGCATTTT
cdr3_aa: CASSVGTGYQPQHF

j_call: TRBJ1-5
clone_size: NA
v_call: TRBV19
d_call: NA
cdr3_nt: TGTGCCAGTAGTATAGTAGGGCAGGCGGCGGGGCAGCCCCAGCATTTT
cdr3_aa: CASSIVGQAAGQPQHF